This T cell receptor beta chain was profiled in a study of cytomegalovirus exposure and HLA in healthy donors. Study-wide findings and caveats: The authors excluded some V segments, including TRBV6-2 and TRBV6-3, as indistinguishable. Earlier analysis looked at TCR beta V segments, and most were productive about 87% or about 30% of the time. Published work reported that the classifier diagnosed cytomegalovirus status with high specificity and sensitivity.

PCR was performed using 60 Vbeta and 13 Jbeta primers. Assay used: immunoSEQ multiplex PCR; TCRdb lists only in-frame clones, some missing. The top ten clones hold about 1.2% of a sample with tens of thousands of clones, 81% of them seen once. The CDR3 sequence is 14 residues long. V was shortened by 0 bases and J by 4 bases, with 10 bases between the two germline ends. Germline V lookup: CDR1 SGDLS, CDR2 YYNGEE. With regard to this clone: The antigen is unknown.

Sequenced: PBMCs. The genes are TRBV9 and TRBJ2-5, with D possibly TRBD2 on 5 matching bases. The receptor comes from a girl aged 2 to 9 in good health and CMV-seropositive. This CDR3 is CASSVALGRETQYF. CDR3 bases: TGTGCCAGCAGCGTAGCCTTGGGGAGAGAGACCCAGTACTTC.